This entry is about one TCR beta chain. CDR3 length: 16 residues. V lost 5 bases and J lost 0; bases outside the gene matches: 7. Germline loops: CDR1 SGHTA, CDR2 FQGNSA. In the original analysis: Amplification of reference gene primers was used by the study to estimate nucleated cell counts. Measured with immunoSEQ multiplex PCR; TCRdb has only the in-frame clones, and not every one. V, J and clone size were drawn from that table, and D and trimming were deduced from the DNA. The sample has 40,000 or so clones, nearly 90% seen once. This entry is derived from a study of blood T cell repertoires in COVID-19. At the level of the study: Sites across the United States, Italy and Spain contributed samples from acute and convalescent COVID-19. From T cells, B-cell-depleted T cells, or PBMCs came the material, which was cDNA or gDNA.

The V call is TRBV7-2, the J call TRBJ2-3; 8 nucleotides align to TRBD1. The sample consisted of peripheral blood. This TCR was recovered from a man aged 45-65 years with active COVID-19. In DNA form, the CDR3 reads TGTGCCAGCAGCCCCAGGACAGGGAGTAGCACAGATACGCAGTATTTT. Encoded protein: CASSPRTGSSTDTQYF.